This TCR beta chain is drawn from a study of T cell clonotyping in hematopoietic cell transplantation. Study outcomes and limitations: At the given depth, recipient repertoires were over 97% de novo clonotypes. After transplant, recipient diversity fell while pathologically expanded clonotypes grew through day 180. Higher Inverse Simpson Index values in graft donor and pretransplant recipient predicted broader posttransplant TCR diversity.

Measured with immunoSEQ multiplex PCR; TCRdb has only the in-frame clones, and not every one. The table records under 30,000 clones, about 93% of them present only once. On this clone itself: Antigen unknown.

The CDR3 spans 13 residues. The V gene's germline CDR1 is MNHEY and CDR2 SVGAGI. Deletions cut 8 bases from V and 9 bases from J, with 16 bases between. The rearrangement joins TRBV6-5 to TRBJ2-2; either TRBD1 or TRBD2 may fit D (6 bases each). Sequences were derived from PBMCs, sampled 100 days after allogeneic stem cell transplant. This sequence originates from a female patient in her fifties who had an allogeneic stem cell transplant from a related donor, so the T cells may come from the graft donor. Some clones in this sample may be carry-over from other donors' samples. The CDR3, as DNA: TGTGCCAGCCACGGGGGCCCCCCCAGGGAGCTGTTTTTT. This gives the protein CASHGGPPRELFF.